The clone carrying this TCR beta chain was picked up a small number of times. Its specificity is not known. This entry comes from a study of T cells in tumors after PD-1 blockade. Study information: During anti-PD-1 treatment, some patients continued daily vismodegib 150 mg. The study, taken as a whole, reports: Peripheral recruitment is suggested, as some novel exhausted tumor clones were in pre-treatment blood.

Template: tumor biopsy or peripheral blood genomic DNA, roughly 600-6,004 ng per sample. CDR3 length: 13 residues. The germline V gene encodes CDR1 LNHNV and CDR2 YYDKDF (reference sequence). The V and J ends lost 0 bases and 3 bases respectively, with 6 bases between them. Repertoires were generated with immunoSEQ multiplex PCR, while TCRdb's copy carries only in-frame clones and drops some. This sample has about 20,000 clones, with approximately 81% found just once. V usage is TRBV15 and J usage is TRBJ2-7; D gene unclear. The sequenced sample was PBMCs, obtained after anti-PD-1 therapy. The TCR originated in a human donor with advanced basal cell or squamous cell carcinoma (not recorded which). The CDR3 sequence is CATSRDLSYEQYF. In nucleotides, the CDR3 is TGTGCCACCAGCAGAGATCTGAGCTACGAGCAGTACTTC.